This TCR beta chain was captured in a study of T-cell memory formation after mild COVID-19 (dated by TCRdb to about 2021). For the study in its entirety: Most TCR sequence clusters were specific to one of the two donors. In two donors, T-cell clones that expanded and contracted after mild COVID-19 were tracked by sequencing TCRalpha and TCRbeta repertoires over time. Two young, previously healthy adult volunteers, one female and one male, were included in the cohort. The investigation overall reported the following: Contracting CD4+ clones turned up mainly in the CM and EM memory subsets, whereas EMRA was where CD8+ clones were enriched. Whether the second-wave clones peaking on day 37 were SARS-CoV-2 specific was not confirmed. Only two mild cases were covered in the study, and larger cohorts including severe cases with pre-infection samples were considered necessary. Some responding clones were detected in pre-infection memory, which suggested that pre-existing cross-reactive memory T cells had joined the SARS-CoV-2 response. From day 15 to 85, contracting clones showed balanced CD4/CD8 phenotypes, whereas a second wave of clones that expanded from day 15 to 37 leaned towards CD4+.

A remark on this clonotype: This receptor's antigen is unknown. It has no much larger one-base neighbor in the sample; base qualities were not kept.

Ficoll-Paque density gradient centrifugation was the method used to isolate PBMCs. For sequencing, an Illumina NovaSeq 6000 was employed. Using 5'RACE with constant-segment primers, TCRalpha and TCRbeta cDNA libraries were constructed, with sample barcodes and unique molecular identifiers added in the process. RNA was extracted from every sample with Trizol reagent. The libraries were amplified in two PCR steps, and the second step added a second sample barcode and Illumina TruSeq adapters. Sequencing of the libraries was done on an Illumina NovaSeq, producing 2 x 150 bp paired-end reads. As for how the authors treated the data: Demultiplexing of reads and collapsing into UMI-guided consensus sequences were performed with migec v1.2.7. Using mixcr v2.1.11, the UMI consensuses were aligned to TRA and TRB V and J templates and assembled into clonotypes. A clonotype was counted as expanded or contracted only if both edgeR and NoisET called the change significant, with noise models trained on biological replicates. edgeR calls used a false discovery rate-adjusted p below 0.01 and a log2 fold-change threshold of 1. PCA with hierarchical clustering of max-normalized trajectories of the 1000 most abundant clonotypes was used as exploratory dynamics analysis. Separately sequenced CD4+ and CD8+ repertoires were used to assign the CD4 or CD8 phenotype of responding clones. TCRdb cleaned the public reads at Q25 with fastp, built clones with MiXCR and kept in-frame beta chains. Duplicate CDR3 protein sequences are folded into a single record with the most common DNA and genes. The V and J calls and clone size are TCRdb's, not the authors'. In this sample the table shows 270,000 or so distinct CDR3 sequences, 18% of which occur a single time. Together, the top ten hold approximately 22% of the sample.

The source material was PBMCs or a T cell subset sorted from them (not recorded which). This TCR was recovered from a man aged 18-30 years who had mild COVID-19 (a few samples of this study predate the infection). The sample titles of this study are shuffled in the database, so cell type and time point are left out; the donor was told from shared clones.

CDR3 protein: CASSQGRGGEKLFF. In nucleotide form, the sequence is TGTGCCAGCAGCCAAGGCAGGGGTGGCGAAAAACTGTTTTTT. Recombination joined TRBV9 with TRBJ1-4, and possibly TRBD1, on 6 matching bases. From its cysteine to its phenylalanine, the CDR3 spans 14 amino acids. Only the CDR3 part of the read is kept: 42 bases, read in frame from the first base. Taken from the germline V gene, the CDR1 and CDR2 loops are SGDLS and YYNGEE. Trimming removed 4 bases from V and 8 bases from J, leaving 15 bases between the germline ends.